The 26 T cell receptor beta chains presented below share a single source sample, sequenced in a study of cytomegalovirus exposure and HLA in healthy donors (dated by TCRdb to about 2017). Libraries were prepared through the immunoSEQ multiplex PCR assay. A mixture of 60 forward primers for TCR Vbeta segments and 13 reverse primers for TCR Jbeta segments was used in the multiplex PCR. Entries here come from immuneACCESS through TCRdb and include only in-frame sequences with V and J called. Some clones fail to appear in such tables; in the studies checked, an unresolved V gene covers under half of the shortfall, and the cause of the remainder is unknown. The sample contains 100,000 to 150,000 clones, about 10% of them found a single time. The ten largest clones capture just over 4.5% of the sample. The sequencing sample was made of PBMCs. These receptors were collected from a woman in her late teens or twenties in good health and CMV-seropositive.

Concerning this clone itself: A single base separates this from a much larger clone, so it may be a read error. The V and J genes are TRBV6-6 and TRBJ2-7; D is undetermined. CDR1 is MNHNY, CDR2 SVGAGI, per germline (reference sequence). V lost 5 bases to trimming and J lost 4 bases, with 6 bases between them. The CDR3 consists of 11 residues. Here the CDR3 reads CASSELYEQYF. CDR3 DNA sequence: TGTGCCAGCAGTGAACTGTACGAGCAGTACTTC.

The rearrangement joins TRBV27 to TRBJ2-5, with D hard to call. The J call is doubtful: the DNA matches TRBJ2-7 better. Looked up from germline, CDR1 is MNHEY and CDR2 is SMNVEV (reference sequence). This CDR3 region has 13 residues. The CDR3 spells CASRLLGTYEQYF. The CDR3 DNA reads TGTGCCAGCAGGCTCCTGGGCACCTACGAGCAGTACTTC.

The chain links TRBV30 to TRBJ1-1; D is unclear. There are 13 residues in the CDR3. Germline assignment: CDR1 GTSNPN and CDR2 SVGIG (reference sequence). Trimming cost V 5 bases and J 1 base, with 11 bases left between them. The CDR3 here is CAWARERNTEAFF. The CDR3 nucleotides are TGTGCCTGGGCCCGAGAAAGGAACACTGAAGCTTTCTTT.

The chain carries TRBV7-6 and TRBJ1-1; D call uncertain. CDR3 size: 15 residues. With 5 bases removed from V and 4 bases from J, the gap between germline ends came to 17 bases. Germline CDR1 is SGHVS and CDR2 is FNYEAQ. The CDR3 sequence: CASSPRNGRSTEAFF. The CDR3 DNA is TGTGCCAGCAGCCCTCGAAACGGGAGGAGCACTGAAGCTTTCTTT.

This clone was counted a few times. This chain uses TRBV30 with TRBJ2-1, with D perhaps TRBD2 (5 bases). The length of the CDR3 is 13 residues. V lost 1 base and J 8 bases, leaving 12 bases between the germline ends. CDR1 is GTSNPN, CDR2 SVGIG, per germline (reference sequence). The chain's CDR3 is CAWSGLAGDEQFF. The CDR3 bases are TGTGCCTGGAGTGGGCTAGCCGGGGATGAGCAGTTCTTC.

The CDR3, as DNA: TGCGCCAGCAGCTTCTCGACTAGCGGGAGGCCAACTGAGCAGTTCTTC. Encoded protein: CASSFSTSGRPTEQFF. V gene TRBV5-1 combines with J gene TRBJ2-1, with 13 bases identical to TRBD2. The CDR3 has 16 residues. Germline V lookup: CDR1 SGHRS, CDR2 YFSETQ. Losses at the gene ends were 2 bases for V and 9 bases for J; bases not matched to a gene: 8.

A note on this clone: Compared with germline, one end of the junction differs, possibly owing to a read error. The genes are TRBV19 and TRBJ2-5, with D perhaps TRBD1 (5 bases). CDR1 is LNHDA and CDR2 is SQIVND in the germline V gene (reference sequence). The CDR3 length is 12 residues. DNA for the CDR3: TGTGCCAGTAGTAGACAGCAAGAGACCCAGCACTTC. Protein sequence: CASSRQQETQHF. The full variable domain, its missing parts supplied by reference TRBV19 and TRBJ2-5, is DGGITQSPKYLFRKEGQNVTLSCEQNLNHDAMYWYRQDPGQGLRLIYYSQIVNDFQKGDIAEGYSVSREKKESFPLTVTSAQKNPTAFYLCASSRQQETQHFGPGTRLLVL.

This clone appeared a few times. V is TRBV7-9 and J is TRBJ2-3; 11 bases line up with TRBD2. This CDR3 spans 15 amino acids. Germline CDR1 SEHNR, CDR2 FQNEAQ (reference sequence). With 3 bases clipped from V and 4 bases from J, the junction kept 3 bases outside the gene matches. The CDR3 loop is CASSLLAGGPDTQYF. The CDR3 coding sequence is TGTGCCAGCAGCTTGTTAGCGGGAGGGCCAGATACGCAGTATTTT. Full variable domain (rest looked up from reference TRBV7-9 and TRBJ2-3): DTGVSQNPRHKITKRGQNVTFRCDPISEHNRLYWYRQTLGQGPEFLTYFQNEAQLEKSRLLSDRFSAERPKGSFSTLEIQRTEQGDSAMYLCASSLLAGGPDTQYFGPGTRLTVL.

The chain combines TRBV5-1 with TRBJ1-1; D is unclear. The length of the CDR3 is 12 residues. V shed 4 bases and J shed 2 bases, with 6 bases lying between them. Germline V gene sequence: CDR1 SGHRS, CDR2 YFSETQ. The CDR3, as DNA: TGCGCCAGCAGCGAGCAAAACACTGAAGCTTTCTTT. Protein product: CASSEQNTEAFF.

The chain combines TRBV14 with TRBJ2-2; 10 bases match TRBD2. V was pared by 4 bases and J by 4 bases, with 6 bases of the junction left unmatched. Germline V gene data show CDR1 as SGHDN and CDR2 as FVKESK. The CDR3 extends over 16 amino acids. CDR3 DNA sequence: TGTGCCAGCAGCCTTCTAGCGGGAGTAACCACCGGGGAGCTGTTTTTT. Translation: CASSLLAGVTTGELFF. Full variable domain (remainder filled in from reference TRBV14 and TRBJ2-2): EAGVTQFPSHSVIEKGQTVTLRCDPISGHDNLYWYRRVMGKEIKFLLHFVKESKQDESGMPNNRFLAERTGGTYSTLKVQPAELEDSGVYFCASSLLAGVTTGELFFGEGSRLTVL.

The chain links TRBV7-6 to TRBJ1-3, with D unresolved. Trimming stripped 1 base from V and 2 bases from J, with 9 bases between. This CDR3 is 15 amino acids long. CDR1 and CDR2 (germline): SGHVS, FNYEAQ. CDR3: CASSLGWAAGNTIYF. In nucleotides, the CDR3 is TGTGCCAGCAGCTTAGGTTGGGCCGCTGGAAACACCATATATTTT.

This clone has only a few counts. This chain connects TRBV27 to TRBJ2-7; 14 nucleotides match TRBD2. CDR1 MNHEY and CDR2 SMNVEV come from the germline V gene (reference sequence). J lost 6 bases, V lost 3 bases, and 7 bases had no gene match. The CDR3 loop spans 16 amino acids. CDR3 DNA sequence: TGTGCCAGCAGTTTGCCGGGACTAGCGGGAGTAGTCGAGCAGTACTTC. This codes for CASSLPGLAGVVEQYF.

This clone was detected only a few times. The chain carries TRBV15 and TRBJ2-3; 11 bases line up with TRBD1. Germline assignment: CDR1 LNHNV and CDR2 YYDKDF (reference sequence). The V gene end was trimmed by 1 base and the J gene end by 3 bases; junction bases not matched to a gene: 6. The CDR3 is made up of 17 amino acids. This CDR3 is CATSRARGQGGTDTQYF. The CDR3 coding sequence is TGTGCCACCAGCAGAGCAAGGGGACAGGGGGGGACAGATACGCAGTATTTT.

This clone was seen a handful of times. This rearrangement joins TRBV5-6 to TRBJ2-2; 9 bases fit TRBD1. With V trimmed by 4 bases and J by 4 bases, 5 bases remained unmatched. The CDR3 consists of 15 residues. Germline values: CDR1 SGHDT, CDR2 YYEEEE. Here the CDR3 reads CASSLYRGPTGELFF. The CDR3 DNA reads TGTGCCAGCAGCCTTTACAGGGGGCCCACCGGGGAGCTGTTTTTT. The full variable domain, completed using reference TRBV5-6 and TRBJ2-2, is DAGVTQSPTHLIKTRGQQVTLRCSPKSGHDTVSWYQQALGQGPQFIFQYYEEEERQRGNFPDRFSGHQFPNYSSELNVNALLLGDSALYLCASSLYRGPTGELFFGEGSRLTVL.

The rearrangement uses TRBV27 and TRBJ1-2, with a possible D match to TRBD1 (5 bases). There are 15 residues in the CDR3. Germline V lookup: CDR1 MNHEY, CDR2 SMNVEV (reference sequence). Trimming removed 3 bases from V and 4 bases from J, with 15 bases in between. The CDR3 protein is CASSLQGELGYGYTF. The CDR3 bases are TGTGCCAGCAGTTTGCAGGGTGAGCTAGGCTATGGCTACACCTTC.

The chain carries TRBV6-5 and TRBJ2-2, with D perhaps matching TRBD1 (6 bases). The CDR3 extends over 13 amino acids. Trimming shortened V by 8 bases and J by 9 bases, and 16 bases separated the two germline ends. Germline V gene data show CDR1 as MNHEY and CDR2 as SVGAGI. Here the CDR3 reads CASLGDTTRELFF. The CDR3 DNA reads as TGTGCCAGCCTGGGGGACACTACAAGGGAGCTGTTTTTT.

The chain couples TRBV5-1 to TRBJ1-4, with 7 nucleotides matching TRBD1. V lost 4 bases and J lost 5; bases outside the gene matches: 8. CDR1 SGHRS and CDR2 YFSETQ come from the germline V gene. This CDR3 contains 15 residues. The chain's CDR3 is CASSTGDGENEKLFF. DNA of the CDR3: TGCGCCAGCAGCACAGGGGACGGGGAAAATGAAAAACTGTTTTTT.

CDR3 protein: CASSKGTGGGQPQHF. The CDR3 DNA reads as TGCGCCAGCAGCAAAGGGACAGGGGGTGGTCAGCCCCAGCATTTT. The chain employs TRBV5-1 and TRBJ1-5, with TRBD1 matching 11 bases. Germline V gives CDR1 SGHRS, CDR2 YFSETQ. CDR3 length: 15 residues. V lost 4 bases, J lost 6 bases, and 6 bases stayed unmatched.

This clone was detected a few times. J is TRBJ2-2 and V is TRBV7-9; unclear D gene. Germline assignment: CDR1 SEHNR and CDR2 FQNEAQ (reference sequence). Trimming pared 2 bases from V and 3 bases from J, leaving 4 bases between. The CDR3 extends over 13 amino acids. The CDR3 coding sequence is TGTGCCAGCAGCTTATCCTACACCGGGGAGCTGTTTTTT. Protein: CASSLSYTGELFF.

This clone was seen a handful of times. V is TRBV28 and J is TRBJ2-7; D is unresolved. The CDR3 is 14 residues long. Germline assignment: CDR1 MDHEN and CDR2 SYDVKM. Between the trimmed V and J ends, which lost 0 bases and 3 bases, there was a span of 9 bases. CDR3 sequence: CASSLWSSRYEQYF. CDR3 in DNA: TGTGCCAGCAGTTTATGGTCCAGTCGCTACGAGCAGTACTTC.

This clone was detected a few times. This CDR3 is also generated by other DNA sequences in the sample. This sequence joins TRBV5-5 and TRBJ1-2, with 9 bases aligning to TRBD1. Germline CDR1 and CDR2: SGHKS and YYEKEE (reference sequence). With V trimmed by 1 base and J by 8 bases, 9 bases remained unmatched. The CDR3 runs to 15 residues. CDR3 in amino acids: CASSLSLGDREGYTF. The CDR3 coding sequence is TGTGCCAGCAGCTTGAGTCTGGGGGACAGGGAAGGCTACACCTTC.

This clone was seen a few times. The J gene is TRBJ2-2, the V gene TRBV7-9; maybe TRBD2 (5 bases). The CDR3 is made up of 13 amino acids. V gave up 7 bases and J gave up 6 bases, with 12 bases separating them. Per the germline V gene, CDR1 is SEHNR and CDR2 is FQNEAQ (reference sequence). DNA for the CDR3: TGTGCCAGCAAGAGGGATGGTGCCGGGGAGCTGTTTTTT. Translated, it gives CASKRDGAGELFF.

A few counts support this clone. The J gene is TRBJ1-2, the V gene TRBV28; 9 positions agree with TRBD1. With V trimmed by 4 bases and J by 6 bases, 6 bases remained unmatched. This CDR3 comprises 14 residues. The germline V gene has CDR1 MDHEN and CDR2 SYDVKM. The CDR3 reads CASSSGDRVDGYTF. The CDR3 DNA is TGTGCCAGCAGTTCGGGGGACAGGGTGGATGGCTACACCTTC.

This rearrangement joins TRBV19 to TRBJ1-1; 9 bases are a match to TRBD1. CDR3 length equals 14 residues. V gave up 4 bases and J gave up 4 bases; unmatched junction bases: 4. Germline assignment: CDR1 LNHDA and CDR2 SQIVND (reference sequence). The CDR3 region has the DNA TGTGCCAGTAGTAGACAGGGGGGCAGCACTGAAGCTTTCTTT. This sequence encodes CASSRQGGSTEAFF.

This clone was detected only a few times. The chain employs TRBV4-2 and TRBJ2-2; D not resolved. CDR3 length: 13 residues. Germline V gives CDR1 LGHNA, CDR2 YNFKEQ. V was shortened by 1 base and J by 4 bases, with 4 bases between the two germline ends. The CDR3 sequence: CASSQASTGELFF. In DNA form, the CDR3 reads TGTGCCAGCAGCCAAGCTAGCACCGGGGAGCTGTTTTTT.

This clone was observed a handful of times. This sequence joins TRBV29-1 and TRBJ1-1, with a tentative D call TRBD1 (6 bases). Trimming left V 1 base short and J 0 bases short, with 15 bases between. There are 16 residues in the CDR3. CDR1 is SQVTM, CDR2 ANQGSEA, per germline. The CDR3 region is CSVEGGADRLNTEAFF. The CDR3 nucleotides are TGCAGCGTTGAAGGGGGCGCGGACAGACTGAACACTGAAGCTTTCTTT.